These 18 T cell receptor beta chains came from one sample sequenced in a study of vaccination effects on CD4 cells after COVID-19. Data came from immunoSEQ multiplex PCR; TCRdb stores just in-frame clones and leaves some out. This table holds about 8,900 clones, around 74% found once. Following culture for about 11 days, CD4+ T cells were isolated. Participants each got two BNT162b2 or mRNA-1273 vaccine doses. Antigens of these TCRs are unknown. Sequences were derived from CD4+ T cells from PBMCs cultured without peptide, sampled after COVID-19 vaccination. The receptors shown here come from a human donor who received a COVID-19 vaccine.

The gene calls are TRBV5-6 and TRBJ2-3, with TRBD2 identical over 14 bases. The CDR3 covers 15 residues. Germline CDR1 is SGHDT and CDR2 is YYEEEE. V shed 4 bases and J 3 bases; nucleotides not matched to a gene: 1. The CDR3 sequence is CASSRTSGRTDTQYF. CDR3 DNA sequence: TGTGCCAGCAGCCGGACTAGCGGGAGGACAGATACGCAGTATTTT. Full variable domain (missing parts from reference TRBV5-6 and TRBJ2-3): DAGVTQSPTHLIKTRGQQVTLRCSPKSGHDTVSWYQQALGQGPQFIFQYYEEEERQRGNFPDRFSGHQFPNYSSELNVNALLLGDSALYLCASSRTSGRTDTQYFGPGTRLTVL.

The V gene is TRBV19, the J gene TRBJ2-7; 8 nucleotides agree with TRBD1. The CDR3 spans 16 residues. J gave up 2 bases and V 4 bases, and 10 bases lay outside the gene matches. Germline assignment: CDR1 LNHDA and CDR2 SQIVND (reference sequence). The CDR3 DNA follows: TGTGCCAGTAGTACAGGGGGCCGAATCGGACCCTACGAGCAGTACTTC. Protein product: CASSTGGRIGPYEQYF.

V is TRBV4-2 and J is TRBJ1-1, with 7 nucleotides matching TRBD1. Trimming removed 4 bases from V and 6 bases from J; junction bases left unmatched: 8. CDR3 length: 14 residues. Germline assignment: CDR1 LGHNA and CDR2 YNFKEQ. The CDR3, as DNA: TGTGCCAGCAGCCTCACGACAGGGACCCCTGAAGCTTTCTTT. Its translation is CASSLTTGTPEAFF.

V and J are TRBV5-4 and TRBJ2-7; TRBD2 matches 11 bases. The CDR3 extends over 16 amino acids. Per germline, CDR1 SGHNT and CDR2 YYREEE (reference sequence). V gave up 2 bases and J gave up 4 bases; unmatched junction bases: 8. CDR3 coding DNA: TGTGCCAGCAGCTTTCACATGACTAGCGGGATATACGAGCAGTACTTC. It yields the protein CASSFHMTSGIYEQYF.

This clone was detected once. The rearrangement uses TRBV20-1 and TRBJ2-7, with D unclear. The CDR3 spans 13 residues. Germline CDR1 and CDR2: DFQATT and SNEGSKA (reference sequence). Trimming took 3 bases from V and 2 from J, leaving 11 bases between them. CDR3 region: CSASNGPAYEQYF. The CDR3, as DNA: TGCAGTGCTAGTAACGGGCCCGCCTACGAGCAGTACTTC.

This chain joins TRBV19 and TRBJ1-2; 10 bases line up with TRBD1. The CDR3 totals 14 residues. With 4 bases clipped from V and 4 bases from J, the junction kept 3 bases outside the gene matches. Germline CDR1 LNHDA, CDR2 SQIVND (reference sequence). The CDR3 DNA is TGTGCCAGTAGTACGACAGGGGGCGGCTATGGCTACACCTTC. Protein product: CASSTTGGGYGYTF.

This clone was seen a few times. The chain is built from TRBV6-5 and TRBJ1-2; 8 nucleotides match TRBD1. Unmatched junction bases numbered 6, after V lost 1 base and J lost 8 bases. The germline gives CDR1 MNHEY, CDR2 SVGAGI. The CDR3 length is 14 residues. CDR3 DNA sequence: TGTGCCAGCAGTTACTACCGGACAGGGAACGGCTACACCTTC. It codes for CASSYYRTGNGYTF.

The CDR3 sequence: CASSLPGLAVTDTQYF. DNA of the CDR3: TGCGCCAGCAGCCTGCCGGGACTAGCGGTCACAGATACGCAGTATTTT. The chain joins TRBV5-1 to TRBJ2-3, with 11 bases lining up with TRBD2. From germline, CDR1 is SGHRS and CDR2 YFSETQ. The CDR3 has 16 amino acids. V lost 4 bases, J lost 2 bases, and 6 bases stayed unmatched.

The chain couples TRBV6-5 to TRBJ2-3; D gene uncertain. The germline CDR1 and CDR2 sequences are MNHEY and SVGAGI. V was trimmed by 10 bases and J by 1 base, leaving 12 bases between them. The CDR3 consists of 13 residues. In nucleotides, the CDR3 is TGTGCCACTCGTCTCCAGGGCACAGATACGCAGTATTTT. Encoded protein: CATRLQGTDTQYF.

This clone came up once. The chain carries TRBV5-1 and TRBJ2-7; D is perhaps TRBD2 (6 bases). V was trimmed by 0 bases and J by 3 bases, leaving 10 bases between them. The CDR3 covers 14 residues. In germline, CDR1 is SGHRS, CDR2 YFSETQ. The CDR3, as DNA: TGCGCCAGCAGCTTGGGTCCTAGCGTCTACGAGCAGTACTTC. Amino acids: CASSLGPSVYEQYF.

CDR3 region: CASSSNYGYTF. CDR3 bases: TGTGCCAGCAGCTCAAACTATGGCTACACCTTC. V and J are TRBV7-2 and TRBJ1-2, with D hard to call. Trimming cost V 4 bases and J 2 bases, with 2 bases left between them. The CDR3 is made up of 11 amino acids. CDR1 is SGHTA and CDR2 is FQGNSA in the germline V gene.

The chain combines TRBV5-1 with TRBJ2-3, with 10 bases fitting TRBD1. This CDR3 comprises 13 residues. The germline CDR1 and CDR2 sequences are SGHRS and YFSETQ. Losses at the gene ends were 7 bases for V and 6 bases for J; bases not matched to a gene: 5. CDR3 amino acids: CASCDRGQDTQYF. The CDR3 DNA is TGCGCCAGCTGCGACAGGGGGCAGGATACGCAGTATTTT.

The rearrangement uses TRBV28 and TRBJ2-7; TRBD2 matches 10 bases. V gave up 3 bases and J gave up 7 bases; unmatched junction bases: 6. Germline V gene data show CDR1 as MDHEN and CDR2 as SYDVKM. The CDR3 sequence is 14 residues long. CDR3 nucleotides: TGTGCCAGCAGTTTTCCAGCGGGAGGGCGGGAGCAGTACTTC. This gives the protein CASSFPAGGREQYF.

The chain combines TRBV30 with TRBJ2-2; D is unclear. The CDR3 totals 14 residues. Trimming removed 3 bases at V and 5 bases at J, with 13 bases between. CDR1 is GTSNPN, CDR2 SVGIG, per germline (reference sequence). The CDR3 DNA sequence: TGTGCCTGGAGGTCAGGAGTGGAGACCGGGGAGCTGTTTTTT. Its translation is CAWRSGVETGELFF.

This clone was counted only a few times. This chain connects TRBV3-1 (or the pseudogene TRBV3-2) to TRBJ2-1, with D uncertain. CDR3 length equals 15 residues. CDR1 and CDR2 (germline): LGHDT, YNNKEL (reference sequence). V lost 7 bases, J lost 3 bases, and 16 bases lay in between. Here the CDR3 reads CASTGQAGNYNEQFF. DNA of the CDR3: TGTGCCAGCACCGGCCAGGCTGGGAACTACAATGAGCAGTTCTTC.

This clone has only one observation. This chain connects TRBV6-5 to TRBJ1-1; TRBD1 matches 8 bases. CDR3 length: 13 amino acids. The V segment lost 5 bases and the J segment 3 bases; nucleotides outside the gene matches: 2. Germline CDR1 MNHEY, CDR2 SVGAGI. The CDR3 loop is CASSMTGDTEAFF. The DNA for the CDR3 is TGTGCCAGCAGTATGACAGGGGACACTGAAGCTTTCTTT.

The chain uses TRBV6-6 and TRBJ1-5; D gene uncertain. V shed 6 bases and J shed 8 bases, with 14 bases lying between them. The CDR3 covers 13 residues. Germline V gene lookup returns CDR1 MNHNY and CDR2 SVGAGI (reference sequence). The CDR3 coding sequence is TGTGCCAGCAGACCAAGGTCATCAAAGCCCCAGCATTTT. As protein: CASRPRSSKPQHF.

The chain uses TRBV5-1 and TRBJ2-7, with TRBD2 identical over 14 bases. Germline-derived CDR1 and CDR2 are SGHRS and YFSETQ. This CDR3 is built from 15 residues. J gave up 3 bases and V 4 bases, and 3 bases lay outside the gene matches. This CDR3 is CASSPTSGGVYEQYF. The CDR3 coding sequence is TGCGCCAGCAGCCCGACTAGCGGGGGGGTCTACGAGCAGTACTTC.